Only one count was recorded for the clone carrying this T cell receptor (beta chain). The CDR3 is 14 residues long. The germline V gene has CDR1 SEHNR and CDR2 FQNEAQ (reference sequence). The V end lost 5 bases, the J end lost 7 bases, and 18 bases lay between the germline ends. In the original workflow: It was from reference gene primer amplification that nucleated cell counts were estimated. Clones were read by immunoSEQ multiplex PCR, and TCRdb kept only the in-frame ones, dropping some. For V, J and clone size, that table is used; D and trimming come from the DNA. Counted here are about 90,000 clones, about nine tenths occurring once; the ten biggest clones make up 4% to 6%. The data stem from a study of blood T cell repertoires in COVID-19. Background on the study: Both acute and convalescent COVID-19 samples were obtained from the United States, Italy and Spain. In each case, the material was cDNA or gDNA derived from T cells, B-cell-depleted T cells, or PBMCs.

Sequences were obtained from peripheral blood. This TCR was recovered from a man aged 50 or older with acute or convalescent COVID-19. The genes are TRBV7-9 and TRBJ2-7; tentatively, D is TRBD1 (5 bases). The CDR3 region has the DNA TGTGCCAGCAGCGTCCTAGTAGGGGCAGATGAGCAGTACTTC. It is translated as CASSVLVGADEQYF.